This TCR beta chain was identified during a study of shared clonotypes between healthy human individuals. For the study at large: Three men and a couple of women, aged 18 to 49, were donors.

With regard to this clone: Its specificity is unknown.

Germline loops: CDR1 SNHLY, CDR2 FYNNEI. Trimming at V came to 3 bases and at J to 1 base, leaving 10 bases not matched to a gene. CDR3 length: 19 amino acids. General study results and limits: Donor scarcity curtailed the genetic and exposure-history diversity represented herein. Naive subsets usually exceeded memory subsets in estimated richness.

Naive CD8 populations comprised CD45RO-negative cells positively selected for CCR7, excluding terminally differentiated effector memory CD45RA+ cells. Profiled with immunoSEQ multiplex PCR; TCRdb holds only in-frame clones, not every one. The profile shows approximately 810,000 clones, over 90% of them singletons. The source of this sequence is a man aged 30-40 years in good health. The rearrangement links TRBV2 to TRBJ2-3; 13 nucleotides line up with TRBD2. Material: naive CD8+ T cells sorted from blood. CDR3 nucleotide sequence: TGTGCCAGCAGTGATGGACTAGCGGGAGTTGGTGGAGGCACAGATACGCAGTATTTT. As protein: CASSDGLAGVGGGTDTQYF.